This T cell receptor beta chain was observed in a study of blood T cell repertoires in COVID-19. This clone was seen a few times. The germline V gene has CDR1 MGHRA and CDR2 YSYEKL. Trimming shortened V by 5 bases and J by 4 bases, and 14 bases separated the two germline ends. The CDR3 covers 14 residues. Some clones are missing from TCRdb's copy, which holds only in-frame ones; the method was immunoSEQ multiplex PCR. The table records about 440,000 clones, 87% of them present only once. The TCR was taken from a woman aged 18-30 years with acute COVID-19. The chain couples TRBV4-1 to TRBJ1-1, with D uncertain. Material for sequencing was PBMCs or T cells enriched from blood (not recorded which). CDR3 region: CASSSPTAGTEAFF. CDR3 nucleotides: TGCGCCAGCAGCTCCCCGACGGCGGGCACTGAAGCTTTCTTT.